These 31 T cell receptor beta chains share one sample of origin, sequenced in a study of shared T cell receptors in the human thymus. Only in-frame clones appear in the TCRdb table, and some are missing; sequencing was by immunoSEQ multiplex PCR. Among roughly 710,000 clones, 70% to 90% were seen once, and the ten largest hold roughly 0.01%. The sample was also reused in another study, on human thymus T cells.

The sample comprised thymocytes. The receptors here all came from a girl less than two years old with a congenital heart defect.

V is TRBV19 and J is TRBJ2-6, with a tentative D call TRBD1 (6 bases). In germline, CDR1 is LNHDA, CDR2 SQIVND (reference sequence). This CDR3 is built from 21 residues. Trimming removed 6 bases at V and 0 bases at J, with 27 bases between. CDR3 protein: CASSAGDHGVRYTSGANVLTF. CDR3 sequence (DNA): TGTGCCAGTAGCGCAGGGGACCACGGGGTTCGGTACACCTCTGGGGCCAACGTCCTGACTTTC.

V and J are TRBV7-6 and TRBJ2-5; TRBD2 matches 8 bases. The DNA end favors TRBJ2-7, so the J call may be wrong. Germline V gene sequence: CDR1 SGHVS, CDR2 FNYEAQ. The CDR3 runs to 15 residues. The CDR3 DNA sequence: TGTGCCAGCAGCTTTATTAAGGGACTAGATAGCGAGCAGTACTTC. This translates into CASSFIKGLDSEQYF.

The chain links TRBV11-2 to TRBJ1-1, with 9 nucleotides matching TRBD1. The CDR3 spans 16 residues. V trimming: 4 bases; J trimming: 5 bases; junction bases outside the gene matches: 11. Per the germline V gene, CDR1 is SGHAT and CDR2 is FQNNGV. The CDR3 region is CASSSSRTGDLTEAFF. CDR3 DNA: TGTGCCAGCAGCTCCTCCCGGACAGGGGATCTTACTGAAGCTTTCTTT.

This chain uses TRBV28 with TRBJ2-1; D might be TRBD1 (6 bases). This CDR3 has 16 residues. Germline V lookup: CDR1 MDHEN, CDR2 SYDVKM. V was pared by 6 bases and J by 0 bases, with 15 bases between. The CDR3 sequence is CASRHSGAGSYNEQFF. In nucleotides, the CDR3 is TGTGCCAGCAGACATTCAGGGGCGGGCTCCTACAATGAGCAGTTCTTC.

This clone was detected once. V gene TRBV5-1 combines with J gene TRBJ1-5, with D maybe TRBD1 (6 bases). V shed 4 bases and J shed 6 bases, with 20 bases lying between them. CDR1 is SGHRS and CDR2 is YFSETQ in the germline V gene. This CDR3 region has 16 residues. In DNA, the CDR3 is TGCGCCAGCAGCGTATCAGGACAGTTGGTAGTTCAGCCCCAGCATTTT. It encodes CASSVSGQLVVQPQHF.

CDR3 sequence: CASSMGTGYHDSPLHF. DNA for the CDR3: TGTGCCAGTAGTATGGGAACAGGGTACCATGATTCACCCCTCCACTTT. The chain carries TRBV19 and TRBJ1-6; D is possibly TRBD1 (6 bases). In germline, CDR1 is LNHDA, CDR2 SQIVND (reference sequence). CDR3 size: 16 residues. Trimming stripped 3 bases from V and 8 bases from J, with 17 bases between.

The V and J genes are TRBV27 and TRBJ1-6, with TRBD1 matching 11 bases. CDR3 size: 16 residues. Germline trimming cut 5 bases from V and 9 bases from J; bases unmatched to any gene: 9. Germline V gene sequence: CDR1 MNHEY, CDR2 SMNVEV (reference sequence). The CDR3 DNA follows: TGTGCCAGCAGTAACCCCCGGACAGGGGGCGGTTCACCCCTCCACTTT. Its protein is CASSNPRTGGGSPLHF.

CDR3 DNA: TGTGCCAGCATGGGACAGGGGAGCTATGGCTACACCTTC. The encoded protein is CASMGQGSYGYTF. This chain links TRBV2 with TRBJ1-2, with 10 bases identical to TRBD1. Trimming at V came to 7 bases and at J to 4 bases, leaving 3 bases not matched to a gene. The CDR3 has 13 residues. Germline CDR1 is SNHLY and CDR2 is FYNNEI.

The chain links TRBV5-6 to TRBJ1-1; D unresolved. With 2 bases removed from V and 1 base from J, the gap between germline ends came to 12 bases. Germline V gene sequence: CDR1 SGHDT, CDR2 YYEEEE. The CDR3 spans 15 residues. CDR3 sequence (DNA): TGTGCCAGCAGCTTACCCCGATTGAGGAACACTGAAGCTTTCTTT. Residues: CASSLPRLRNTEAFF.

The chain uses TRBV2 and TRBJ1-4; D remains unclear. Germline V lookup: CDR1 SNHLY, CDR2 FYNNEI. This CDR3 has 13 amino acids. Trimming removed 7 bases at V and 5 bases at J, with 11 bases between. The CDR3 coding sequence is TGTGCCAGCAAAGGACGGGAGAATGAAAAACTGTTTTTT. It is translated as CASKGRENEKLFF.

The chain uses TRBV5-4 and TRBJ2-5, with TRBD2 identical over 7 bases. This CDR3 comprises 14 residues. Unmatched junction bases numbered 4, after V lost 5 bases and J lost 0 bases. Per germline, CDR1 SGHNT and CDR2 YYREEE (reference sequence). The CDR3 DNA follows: TGTGCCAGCAGGCGCGGGACTAACCAAGAGACCCAGTACTTC. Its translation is CASRRGTNQETQYF.

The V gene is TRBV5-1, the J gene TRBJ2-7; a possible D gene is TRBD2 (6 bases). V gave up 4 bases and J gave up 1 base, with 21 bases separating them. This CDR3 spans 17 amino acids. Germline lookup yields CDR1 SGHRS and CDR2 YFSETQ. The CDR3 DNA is TGCGCCAGCAGCCATGGGACTTCTAGGTCGAGATCCTACGAGCAGTACTTC. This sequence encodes CASSHGTSRSRSYEQYF.

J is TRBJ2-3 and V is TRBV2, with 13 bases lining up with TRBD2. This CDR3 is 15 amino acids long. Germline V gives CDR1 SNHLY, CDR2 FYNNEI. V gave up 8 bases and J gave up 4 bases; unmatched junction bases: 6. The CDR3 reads CASVTSGGRSDTQYF. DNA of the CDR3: TGTGCCAGCGTGACTAGCGGGGGGAGGTCAGATACGCAGTATTTT.

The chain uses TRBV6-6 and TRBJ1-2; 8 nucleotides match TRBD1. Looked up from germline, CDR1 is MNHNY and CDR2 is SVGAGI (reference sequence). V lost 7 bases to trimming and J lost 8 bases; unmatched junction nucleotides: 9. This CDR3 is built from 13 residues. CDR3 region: CASTPGQVMGYTF. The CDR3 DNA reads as TGTGCCAGCACCCCGGGACAGGTTATGGGCTACACCTTC.

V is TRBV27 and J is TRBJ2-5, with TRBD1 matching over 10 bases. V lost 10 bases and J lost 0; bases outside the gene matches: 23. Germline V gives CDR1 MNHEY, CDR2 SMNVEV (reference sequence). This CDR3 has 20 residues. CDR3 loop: CATRANLGQGVLKYQETQYF. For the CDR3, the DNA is TGTGCCACCCGTGCAAACCTCGGACAGGGGGTACTAAAGTACCAAGAGACCCAGTACTTC.

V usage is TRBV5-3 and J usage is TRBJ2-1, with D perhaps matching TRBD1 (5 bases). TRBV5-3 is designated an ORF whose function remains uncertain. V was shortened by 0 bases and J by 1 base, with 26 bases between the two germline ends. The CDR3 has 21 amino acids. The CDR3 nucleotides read TGTGCCAGAAGCTTGGCCTTAGTATCAGGTGGGGAAGGGGATTCCTACAATGAGCAGTTCTTC. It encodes CARSLALVSGGEGDSYNEQFF.

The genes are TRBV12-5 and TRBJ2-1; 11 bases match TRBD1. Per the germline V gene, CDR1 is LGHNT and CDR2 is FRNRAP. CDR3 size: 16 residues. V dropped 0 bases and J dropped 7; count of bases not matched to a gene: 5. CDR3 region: CASGLVLGQGANEQFF. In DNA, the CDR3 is TGTGCTAGTGGTTTGGTATTAGGACAGGGGGCGAATGAGCAGTTCTTC. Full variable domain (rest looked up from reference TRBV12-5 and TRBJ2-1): DARVTQTPRHKVTEMGQEVTMRCQPILGHNTVFWYRQTMMQGLELLAYFRNRAPLDDSGMPKDRFSAEMPDATLATLKIQPSEPRDSAVYFCASGLVLGQGANEQFFGPGTRLTVL.

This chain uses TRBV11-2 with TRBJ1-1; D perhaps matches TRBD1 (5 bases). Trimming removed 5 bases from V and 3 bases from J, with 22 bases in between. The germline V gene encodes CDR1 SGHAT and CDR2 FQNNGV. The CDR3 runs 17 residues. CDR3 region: CASSPPPPGSLDTEAFF. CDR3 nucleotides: TGTGCCAGCAGCCCACCTCCCCCAGGGTCCTTGGACACTGAAGCTTTCTTT.

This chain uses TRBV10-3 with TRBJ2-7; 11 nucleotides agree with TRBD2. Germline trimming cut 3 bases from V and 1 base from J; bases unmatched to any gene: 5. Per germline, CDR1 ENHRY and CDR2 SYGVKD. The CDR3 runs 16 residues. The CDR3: CAISELLAGVSYEQYF. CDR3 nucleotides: TGTGCCATCAGTGAACTACTAGCGGGGGTTTCCTACGAGCAGTACTTC.

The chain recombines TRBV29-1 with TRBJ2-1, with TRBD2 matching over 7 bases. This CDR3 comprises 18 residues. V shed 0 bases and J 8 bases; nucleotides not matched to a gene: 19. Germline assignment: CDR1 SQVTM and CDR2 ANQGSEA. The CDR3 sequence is CSVEDFWLGDYRFYEQFF. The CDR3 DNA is TGCAGCGTTGAAGATTTTTGGTTAGGGGACTACCGTTTCTATGAGCAGTTCTTC.

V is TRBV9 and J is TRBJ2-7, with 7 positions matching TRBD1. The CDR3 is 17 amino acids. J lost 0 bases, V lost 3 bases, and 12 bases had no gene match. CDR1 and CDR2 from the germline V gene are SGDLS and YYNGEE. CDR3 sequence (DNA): TGTGCCAGCAGCGCCTTTAGGGACAGTACACCCTCCTACGAGCAGTACTTC. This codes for CASSAFRDSTPSYEQYF.

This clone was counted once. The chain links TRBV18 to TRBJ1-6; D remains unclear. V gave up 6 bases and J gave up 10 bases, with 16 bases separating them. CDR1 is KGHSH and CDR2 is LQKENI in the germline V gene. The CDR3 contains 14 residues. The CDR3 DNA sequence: TGTGCCAGCTCCCCCGTAACAGCCGCGTCACCCCTCCACTTT. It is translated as CASSPVTAASPLHF.

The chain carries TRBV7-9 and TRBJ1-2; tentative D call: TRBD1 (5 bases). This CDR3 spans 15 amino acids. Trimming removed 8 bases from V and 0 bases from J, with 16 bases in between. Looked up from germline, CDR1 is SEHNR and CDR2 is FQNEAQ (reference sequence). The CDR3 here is CASHTQGKSNYGYTF. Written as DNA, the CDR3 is TGTGCCAGCCATACTCAGGGCAAGTCTAACTATGGCTACACCTTC.

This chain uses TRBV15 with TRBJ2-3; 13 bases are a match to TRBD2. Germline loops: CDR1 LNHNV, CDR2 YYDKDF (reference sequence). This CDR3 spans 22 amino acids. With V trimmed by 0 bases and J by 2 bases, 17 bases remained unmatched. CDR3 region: CATSREGKTSGGPSWLTDTQYF. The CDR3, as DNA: TGTGCCACCAGCAGAGAGGGGAAGACTAGCGGGGGGCCGTCCTGGCTCACAGATACGCAGTATTTT.

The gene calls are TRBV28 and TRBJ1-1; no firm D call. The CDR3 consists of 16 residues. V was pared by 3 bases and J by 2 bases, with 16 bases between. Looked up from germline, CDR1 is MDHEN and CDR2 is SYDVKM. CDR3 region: CASSFPILRLNTEAFF. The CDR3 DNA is TGTGCCAGCAGTTTCCCAATTCTCAGGTTAAACACTGAAGCTTTCTTT.

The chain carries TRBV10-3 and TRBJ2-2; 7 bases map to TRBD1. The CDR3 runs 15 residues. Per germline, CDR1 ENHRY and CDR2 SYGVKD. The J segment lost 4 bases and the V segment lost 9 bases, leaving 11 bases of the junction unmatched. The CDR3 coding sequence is TGTGCCATTCCTAGTGACAGGGAAATCACCGGGGAGCTGTTTTTT. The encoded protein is CAIPSDREITGELFF.

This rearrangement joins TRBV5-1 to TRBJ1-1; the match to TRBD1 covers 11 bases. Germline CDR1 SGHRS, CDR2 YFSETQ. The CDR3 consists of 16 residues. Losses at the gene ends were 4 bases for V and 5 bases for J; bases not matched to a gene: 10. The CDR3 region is CASSRRRRDRGTEAFF. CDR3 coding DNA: TGCGCCAGCAGCCGCCGCCGCCGGGACAGGGGGACTGAAGCTTTCTTT.

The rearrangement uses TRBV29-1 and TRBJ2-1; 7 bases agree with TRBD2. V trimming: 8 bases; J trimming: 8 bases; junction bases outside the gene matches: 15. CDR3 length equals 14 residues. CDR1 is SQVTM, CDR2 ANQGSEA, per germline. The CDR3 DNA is TGCAGCACGCCGACAAGAGGGAGGGTTCATGAGCAGTTCTTC. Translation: CSTPTRGRVHEQFF.

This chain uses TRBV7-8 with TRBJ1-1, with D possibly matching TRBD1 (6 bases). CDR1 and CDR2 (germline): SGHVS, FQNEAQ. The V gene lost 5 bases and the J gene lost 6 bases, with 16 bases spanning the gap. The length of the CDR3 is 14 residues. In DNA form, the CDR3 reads TGTGCCAGCAGCCTACAGGGATGGTCGTCTGAAGCTTTCTTT. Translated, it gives CASSLQGWSSEAFF.

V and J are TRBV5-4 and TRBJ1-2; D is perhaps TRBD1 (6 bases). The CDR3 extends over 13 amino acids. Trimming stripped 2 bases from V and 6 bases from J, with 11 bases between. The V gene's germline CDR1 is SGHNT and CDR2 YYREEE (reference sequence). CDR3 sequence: CASSLQGGDGYTF. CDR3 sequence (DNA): TGTGCCAGCAGCTTACAGGGAGGGGATGGCTACACCTTC.

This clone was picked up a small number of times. The CDR3 DNA reads as TGCGCCAGCAGCCAAGTGGACAGGGCCACTGAAGCTTTCTTT. The encoded protein is CASSQVDRATEAFF. This chain joins TRBV4-1 and TRBJ1-1; 8 positions agree with TRBD1. CDR1 is MGHRA and CDR2 is YSYEKL in the germline V gene. The ends lost 1 base at V and 4 bases at J; junction bases unmatched: 2. CDR3 length equals 14 residues.